This T cell receptor beta chain was obtained from a study of blood T cell repertoires in COVID-19. Study overall: Acute and convalescent COVID-19 samples came from the United States, Italy and Spain. PBMCs, B-cell-depleted T cells, or T cells were the source of the cDNA or gDNA that made up the material.

Original analysis: Nucleated cell counts were estimated from reference gene primer amplification. Repertoires were generated with immunoSEQ multiplex PCR, while TCRdb's copy carries only in-frame clones and drops some. V and J calls and clone size are as listed in that table; D and trimming were resolved from the DNA. The sample lists a few hundred thousand clones, around four fifths seen once, with around 3.7% in the top ten. Germline V gene lookup returns CDR1 MGHRA and CDR2 YSYEKL. The CDR3 runs 15 residues. The V and J ends lost 5 bases and 9 bases, in that order; junction bases with no gene match: 9.

This chain joins TRBV4-1 and TRBJ1-6; 8 bases align to TRBD1. The sequenced sample consisted of peripheral blood. The TCR originated in a woman aged 50 to 60 with active or convalescent COVID-19. CDR3 in DNA: TGCGCCAGCAGCTGGAAGACAGGGGAGGTTTCACCCCTCCACTTT. It translates to CASSWKTGEVSPLHF.